This TCR beta chain was sequenced in a study of blood T cell repertoires in COVID-19. Study-wide background: T cells, B-cell-depleted T cells, or PBMCs provided the cDNA or gDNA that served as material.

Germline V gene sequence: CDR1 GTSNPN, CDR2 SVGIG (reference sequence). V lost 0 bases, J lost 3 bases, and 5 bases stayed unmatched. The CDR3 is 15 amino acids. Assay used: immunoSEQ multiplex PCR; TCRdb lists only in-frame clones, some missing. This sample has more than 400,000 clones, with around 85% found just once. The TCR originated in a human donor in a cohort sampled during active COVID-19. The sequenced sample consisted of peripheral blood. This chain uses TRBV30 with TRBJ2-3, with 8 bases fitting TRBD2. Here the CDR3 reads CAWSVGLAGTDTQYF. The CDR3 nucleotides are TGTGCCTGGAGTGTAGGGCTAGCGGGTACAGATACGCAGTATTTT.